The 5 T cell receptor beta chains presented below share a single source sample, sequenced in a study of T cells after posttransplantation cyclophosphamide. Assay: immunoSEQ multiplex PCR; the TCRdb copy retains only in-frame clones and omits some. This sample carries about 12,000 clones and no singletons, and about 7.3% goes to the top ten. The specimen was PBMCs. These receptors all come from a woman between 40 and 50 years old in good health, CMV-negative, and a related stem cell transplant donor.

This clone was recorded many times. V is TRBV18 and J is TRBJ1-3; D ambiguous. With 0 bases removed from V and 0 bases from J, the gap between germline ends came to 6 bases. The CDR3 loop spans 15 amino acids. The germline gives CDR1 KGHSH, CDR2 LQKENI. The CDR3 loop is CASSPPTNSGNTIYF. CDR3 nucleotides: TGTGCCAGCTCACCACCTACTAACTCTGGAAACACCATATATTTT.

This clone occurred many times. The chain has TRBV7-9 and TRBJ2-7, with TRBD2 identical over 12 bases. The trim removed 3 bases at V and 3 bases at J, leaving 3 bases unmatched. CDR1 and CDR2 (germline): SEHNR, FQNEAQ (reference sequence). The CDR3 covers 15 residues. The CDR3 reads CASSFLAGGSYEQYF. CDR3 in DNA: TGTGCCAGCAGCTTTCTAGCGGGAGGGAGCTACGAGCAGTACTTC.

This clone was detected ten times or more. The chain joins TRBV6-5 to TRBJ1-1; 9 bases line up with TRBD1. Germline values: CDR1 MNHEY, CDR2 SVGAGI. Unmatched junction bases numbered 11, after V lost 6 bases and J lost 6 bases. The CDR3 runs 15 residues. The DNA of the CDR3 is TGTGCCAGCAGCCCCGGACAGGGGCGGCTCTCTGAAGCTTTCTTT. This sequence encodes CASSPGQGRLSEAFF.

This clone was seen ten or more times. The rearrangement uses TRBV11-3 and TRBJ1-3; 7 bases map to TRBD1. This CDR3 contains 17 residues. Germline V gives CDR1 SGHNT, CDR2 YENEEA. J was trimmed by 0 bases and V by 1 base; bases with no gene match: 6. CDR3 region: CASSLAWDSHSGNTIYF. DNA for the CDR3: TGTGCCAGCAGCTTAGCTTGGGACAGCCACTCTGGAAACACCATATATTTT.

This clone was detected ten times or more. The genes are TRBV7-2 and TRBJ2-3; D is ambiguous. Germline values: CDR1 SGHTA, CDR2 FQGNSA. The germline V and J ends were trimmed by 5 bases and 6 bases, with 9 bases remaining between them. The CDR3 loop spans 12 amino acids. In DNA, the CDR3 is TGTGCCAGCAGCGTTTACTTTGATACGCAGTATTTT. Protein sequence: CASSVYFDTQYF. Filled out from reference TRBV7-2 and TRBJ2-3, the complete variable domain reads GAGVSQSPSNKVTEKGKDVELRCDPISGHTALYWYRQSLGQGLEFLIYFQGNSAPDKSGLPSDRFSAERTGGSVSTLTIQRTQQEDSAVYLCASSVYFDTQYFGPGTRLTVL.